This T cell receptor beta chain stems from a study of STAT3 mutations in large granular lymphocyte leukemia. As regards this clone: What it binds is unknown.

Repertoires were generated with immunoSEQ multiplex PCR, while TCRdb's copy carries only in-frame clones and drops some. The sample lists 9,500 to 14,000 clones, roughly 87% seen once, with 86% in the top ten. The CDR3 loop spans 14 amino acids. The germline CDR1 and CDR2 sequences are SGHNT and YYREEE (reference sequence). The V end lost 2 bases, the J end lost 7 bases, and 16 bases lay between the germline ends. Regarding the study as a whole: In T-cell large granular lymphocyte leukemia, about half of patients showed multiple immunodominant subclonotypes.

This chain connects TRBV5-4 to TRBJ2-7; D may be TRBD2 (7 bases). The origin of this receptor is a man older than 75 with T-cell large granular lymphocyte leukemia. Some clones in this sample may be carry-over from other donors' samples. The sequenced sample was peripheral blood mononuclear cells. CDR3 bases: TGTGCCAGCAGCTTTAATCGGGGGGCGGAGGAGCAGTACTTC. This sequence encodes CASSFNRGAEEQYF.